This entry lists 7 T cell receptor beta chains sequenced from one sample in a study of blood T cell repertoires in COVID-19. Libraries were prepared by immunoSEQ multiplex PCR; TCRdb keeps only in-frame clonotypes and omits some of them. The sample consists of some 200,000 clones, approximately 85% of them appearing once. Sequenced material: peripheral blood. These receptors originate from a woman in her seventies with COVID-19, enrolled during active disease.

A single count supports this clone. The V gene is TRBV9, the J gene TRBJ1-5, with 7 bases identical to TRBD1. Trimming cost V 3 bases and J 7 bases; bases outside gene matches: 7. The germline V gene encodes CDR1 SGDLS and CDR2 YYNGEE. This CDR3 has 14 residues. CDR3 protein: CASSEGQLSQPQHF. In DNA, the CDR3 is TGTGCCAGCAGCGAGGGACAGCTAAGCCAGCCCCAGCATTTT.

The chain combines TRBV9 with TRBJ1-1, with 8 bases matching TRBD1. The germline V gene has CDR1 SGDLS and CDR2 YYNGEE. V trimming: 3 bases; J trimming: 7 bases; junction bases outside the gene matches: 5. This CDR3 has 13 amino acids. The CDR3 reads CASSETGANEAFF. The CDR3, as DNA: TGTGCCAGCAGCGAGACAGGGGCCAATGAAGCTTTCTTT.

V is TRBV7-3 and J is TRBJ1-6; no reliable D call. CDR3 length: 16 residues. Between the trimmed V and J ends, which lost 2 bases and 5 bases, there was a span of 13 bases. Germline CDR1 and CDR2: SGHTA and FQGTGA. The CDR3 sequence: CASSLGPHGDNSPLHF. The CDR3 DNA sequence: TGTGCCAGCAGCTTAGGGCCGCACGGCGATAATTCACCCCTCCACTTT.

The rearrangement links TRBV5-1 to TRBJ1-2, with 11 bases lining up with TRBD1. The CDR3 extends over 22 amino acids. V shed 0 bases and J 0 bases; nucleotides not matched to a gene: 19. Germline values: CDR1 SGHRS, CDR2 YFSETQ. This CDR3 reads CASSLAKDRGLVRWGSNYGYTF. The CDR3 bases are TGCGCCAGCAGCTTGGCCAAGGACAGGGGGCTTGTGAGATGGGGATCTAACTATGGCTACACCTTC.

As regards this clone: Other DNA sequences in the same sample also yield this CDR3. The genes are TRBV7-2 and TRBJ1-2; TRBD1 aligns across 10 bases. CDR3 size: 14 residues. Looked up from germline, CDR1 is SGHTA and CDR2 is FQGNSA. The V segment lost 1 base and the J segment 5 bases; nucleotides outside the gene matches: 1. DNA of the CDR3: TGTGCCAGCAGCTTAGGACAGGGGGCTTATGGCTACACCTTC. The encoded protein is CASSLGQGAYGYTF.

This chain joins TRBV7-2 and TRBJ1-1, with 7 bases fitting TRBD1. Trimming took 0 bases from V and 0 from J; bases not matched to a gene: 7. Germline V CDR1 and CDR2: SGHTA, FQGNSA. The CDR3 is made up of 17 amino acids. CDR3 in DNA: TGTGCCAGCAGCTTAGCCGCGACAGGGATCATGAACACTGAAGCTTTCTTT. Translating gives CASSLAATGIMNTEAFF.

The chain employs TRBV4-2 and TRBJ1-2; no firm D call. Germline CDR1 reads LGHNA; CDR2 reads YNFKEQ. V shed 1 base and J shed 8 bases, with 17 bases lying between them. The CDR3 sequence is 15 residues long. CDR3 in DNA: TGTGCCAGCAGCCAAGCCCAGGAGGAAGTCTCGGGCTACACCTTC. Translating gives CASSQAQEEVSGYTF.